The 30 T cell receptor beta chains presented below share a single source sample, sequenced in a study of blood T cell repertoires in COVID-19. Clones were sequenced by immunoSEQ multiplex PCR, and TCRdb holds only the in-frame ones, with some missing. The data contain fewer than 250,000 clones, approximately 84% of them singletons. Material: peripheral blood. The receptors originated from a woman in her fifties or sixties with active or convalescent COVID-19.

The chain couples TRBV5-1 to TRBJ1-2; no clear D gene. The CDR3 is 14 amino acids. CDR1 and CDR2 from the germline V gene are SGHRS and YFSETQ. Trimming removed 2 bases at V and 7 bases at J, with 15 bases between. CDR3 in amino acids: CASSFQLRDGGYTF. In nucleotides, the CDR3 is TGCGCCAGCAGCTTTCAACTGCGGGATGGTGGCTACACCTTC.

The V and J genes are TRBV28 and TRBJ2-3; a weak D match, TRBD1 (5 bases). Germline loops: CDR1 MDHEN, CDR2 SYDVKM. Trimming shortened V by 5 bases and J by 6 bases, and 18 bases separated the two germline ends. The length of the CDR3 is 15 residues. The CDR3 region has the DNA TGTGCCAGCAGTGGGGCTGGTGCCGGTGGGGATACGCAGTATTTT. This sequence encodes CASSGAGAGGDTQYF.

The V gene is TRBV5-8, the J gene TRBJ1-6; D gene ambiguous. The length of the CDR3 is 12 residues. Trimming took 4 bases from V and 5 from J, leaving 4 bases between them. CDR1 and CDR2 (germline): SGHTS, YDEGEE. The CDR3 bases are TGTGCCAGCAGCCCAGATAATTCACCCCTCCACTTT. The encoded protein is CASSPDNSPLHF. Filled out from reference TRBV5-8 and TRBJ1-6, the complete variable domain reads EAGVTQSPTHLIKTRGQQATLRCSPISGHTSVYWYQQALGLGLQFLLWYDEGEERNRGNFPPRFSGRQFPNYSSELNVNALELEDSALYLCASSPDNSPLHFGNGTRLTVT.

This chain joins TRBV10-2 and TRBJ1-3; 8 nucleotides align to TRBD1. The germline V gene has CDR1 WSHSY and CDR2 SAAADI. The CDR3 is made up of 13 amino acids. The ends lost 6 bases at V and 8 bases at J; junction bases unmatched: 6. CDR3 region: CASRLQGEDTIYF. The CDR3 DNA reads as TGCGCCAGCAGATTACAGGGGGAGGACACCATATATTTT.

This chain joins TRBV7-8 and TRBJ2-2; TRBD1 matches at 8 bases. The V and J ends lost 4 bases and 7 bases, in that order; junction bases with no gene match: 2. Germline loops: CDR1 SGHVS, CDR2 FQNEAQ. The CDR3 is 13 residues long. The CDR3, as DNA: TGTGCCAGCAGCTGGACAGGGATCGGGGAGCTGTTTTTT. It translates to CASSWTGIGELFF.

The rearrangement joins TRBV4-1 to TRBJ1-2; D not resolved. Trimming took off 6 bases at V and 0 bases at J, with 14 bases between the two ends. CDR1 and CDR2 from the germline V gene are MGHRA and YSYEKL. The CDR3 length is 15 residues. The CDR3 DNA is TGCGCCAGCAGAGACATAAGTACCCCTAACTATGGCTACACCTTC. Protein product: CASRDISTPNYGYTF.

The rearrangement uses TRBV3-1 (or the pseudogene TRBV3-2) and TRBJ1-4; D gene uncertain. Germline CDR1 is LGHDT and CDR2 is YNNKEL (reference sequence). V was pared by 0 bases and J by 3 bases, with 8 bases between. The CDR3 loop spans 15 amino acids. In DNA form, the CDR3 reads TGTGCCAGCAGCCAAGATCCCAGGTCTAATGAAAAACTGTTTTTT. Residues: CASSQDPRSNEKLFF.

CDR3 amino acids: CASSGSDEQFF. The DNA of the CDR3 is TGTGCCAGCAGCGGTAGTGATGAGCAGTTCTTC. This sequence joins TRBV7-3 and TRBJ2-1; no firm D call. V shed 5 bases and J shed 8 bases, with 7 bases lying between them. CDR1 and CDR2 from the germline V gene are SGHTA and FQGTGA. The CDR3 has 11 residues.

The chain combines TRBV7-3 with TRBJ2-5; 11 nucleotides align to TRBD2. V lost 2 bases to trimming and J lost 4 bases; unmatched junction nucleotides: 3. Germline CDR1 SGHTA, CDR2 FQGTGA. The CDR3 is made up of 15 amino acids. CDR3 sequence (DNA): TGTGCCAGCAGCTTAGCAGGACTAGCGGGAGAGACCCAGTACTTC. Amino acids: CASSLAGLAGETQYF.

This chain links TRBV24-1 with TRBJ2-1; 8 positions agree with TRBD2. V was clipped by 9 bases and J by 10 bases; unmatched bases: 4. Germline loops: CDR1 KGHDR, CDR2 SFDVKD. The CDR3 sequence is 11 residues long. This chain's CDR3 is CATGGGREQFF. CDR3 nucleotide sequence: TGTGCCACCGGAGGCGGGAGGGAGCAGTTCTTC.

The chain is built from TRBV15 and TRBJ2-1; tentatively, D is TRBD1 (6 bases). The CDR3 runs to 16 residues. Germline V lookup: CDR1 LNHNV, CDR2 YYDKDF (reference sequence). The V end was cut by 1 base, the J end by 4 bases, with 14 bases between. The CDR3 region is CATSRVIGTFYNEQFF. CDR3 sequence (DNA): TGTGCCACCAGCAGAGTTATCGGGACATTTTACAATGAGCAGTTCTTC.

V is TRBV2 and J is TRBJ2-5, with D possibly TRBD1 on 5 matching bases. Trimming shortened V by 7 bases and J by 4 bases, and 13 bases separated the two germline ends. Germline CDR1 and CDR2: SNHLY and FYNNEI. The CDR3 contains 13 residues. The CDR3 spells CASIGVVGETQYF. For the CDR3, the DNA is TGTGCCAGCATAGGGGTTGTGGGAGAGACCCAGTACTTC. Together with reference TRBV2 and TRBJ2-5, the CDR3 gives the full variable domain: EPEVTQTPSHQVTQMGQEVILRCVPISNHLYFYWYRQILGQKVEFLVSFYNNEISEKSEIFDDQFSVERPDGSNFTLKIRSTKLEDSAMYFCASIGVVGETQYFGPGTRLLVL.

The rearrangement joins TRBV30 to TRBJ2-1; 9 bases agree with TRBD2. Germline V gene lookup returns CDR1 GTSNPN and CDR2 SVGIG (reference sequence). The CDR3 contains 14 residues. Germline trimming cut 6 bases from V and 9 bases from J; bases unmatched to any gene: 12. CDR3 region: CACAKGLAKVEQFF. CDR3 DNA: TGTGCCTGCGCCAAAGGACTAGCGAAGGTTGAGCAGTTCTTC.

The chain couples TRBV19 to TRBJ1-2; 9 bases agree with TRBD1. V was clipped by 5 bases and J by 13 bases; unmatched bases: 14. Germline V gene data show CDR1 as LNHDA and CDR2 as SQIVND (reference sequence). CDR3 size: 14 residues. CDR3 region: CASSQTAGQGQFTF. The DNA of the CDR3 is TGTGCCAGTAGTCAAACCGCGGGACAGGGTCAATTCACCTTC.

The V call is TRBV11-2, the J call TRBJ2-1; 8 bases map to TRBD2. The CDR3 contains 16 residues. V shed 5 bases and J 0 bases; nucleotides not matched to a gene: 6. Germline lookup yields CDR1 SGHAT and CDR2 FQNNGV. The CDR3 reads CASSLQSGSSYNEQFF. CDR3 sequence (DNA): TGTGCCAGCAGCCTTCAAAGCGGGAGCTCCTACAATGAGCAGTTCTTC.

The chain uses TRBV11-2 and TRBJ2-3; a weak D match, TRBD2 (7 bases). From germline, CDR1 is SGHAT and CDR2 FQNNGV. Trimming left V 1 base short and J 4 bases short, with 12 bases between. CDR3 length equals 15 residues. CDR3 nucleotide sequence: TGTGCCAGCAGCTTAGTGGGGAGGGGGGCAGATACGCAGTATTTT. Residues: CASSLVGRGADTQYF.

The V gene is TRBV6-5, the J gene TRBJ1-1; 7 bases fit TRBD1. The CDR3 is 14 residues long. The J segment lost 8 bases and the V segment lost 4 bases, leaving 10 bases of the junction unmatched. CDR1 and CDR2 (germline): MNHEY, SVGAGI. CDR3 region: CASSSGTEATEAFF. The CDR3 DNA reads TGTGCCAGCAGTTCCGGGACAGAGGCGACAGAAGCTTTCTTT.

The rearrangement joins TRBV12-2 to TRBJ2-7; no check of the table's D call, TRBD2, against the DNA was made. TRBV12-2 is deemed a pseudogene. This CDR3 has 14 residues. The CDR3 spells CASRLANGTYEQYV. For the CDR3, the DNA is TGTGCAAGTCGCTTAGCGAACGGGACCTACGAGCAGTACGTC.

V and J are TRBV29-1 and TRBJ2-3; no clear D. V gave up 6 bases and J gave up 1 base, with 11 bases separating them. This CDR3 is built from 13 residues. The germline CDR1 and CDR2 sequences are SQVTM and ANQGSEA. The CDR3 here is CSVDGEGTDTQYF. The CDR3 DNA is TGCAGCGTCGACGGAGAGGGCACAGATACGCAGTATTTT.

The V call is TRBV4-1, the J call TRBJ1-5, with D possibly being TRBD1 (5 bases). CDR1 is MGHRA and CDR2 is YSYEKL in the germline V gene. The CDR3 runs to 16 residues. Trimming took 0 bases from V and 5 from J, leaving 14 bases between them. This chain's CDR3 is CASSQDPSRVDQPQHF. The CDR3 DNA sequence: TGCGCCAGCAGCCAAGACCCGAGCAGGGTCGATCAGCCCCAGCATTTT.

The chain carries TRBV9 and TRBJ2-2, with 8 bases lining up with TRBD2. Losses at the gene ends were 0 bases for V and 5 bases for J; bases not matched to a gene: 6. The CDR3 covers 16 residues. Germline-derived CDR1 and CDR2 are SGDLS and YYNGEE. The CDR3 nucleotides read TGTGCCAGCAGCGTAGTCGGGGGGGCCGGAACCGGGGAGCTGTTTTTT. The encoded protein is CASSVVGGAGTGELFF.

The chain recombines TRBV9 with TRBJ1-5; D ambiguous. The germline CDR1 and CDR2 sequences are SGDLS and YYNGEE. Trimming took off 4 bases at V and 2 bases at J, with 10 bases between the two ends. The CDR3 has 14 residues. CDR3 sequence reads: CASSPHLGNQPQHF. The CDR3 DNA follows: TGTGCCAGCAGCCCGCACTTGGGCAATCAGCCCCAGCATTTT.

The CDR3 spells CASTELTTGELFF. The CDR3 DNA reads as TGTGCCAGCACGGAGTTAACCACCGGGGAGCTGTTTTTT. The chain combines TRBV2 with TRBJ2-2, with D unresolved. Trimming cost V 7 bases and J 4 bases, with 10 bases left between them. Germline V gene lookup returns CDR1 SNHLY and CDR2 FYNNEI. The CDR3 contains 13 residues.

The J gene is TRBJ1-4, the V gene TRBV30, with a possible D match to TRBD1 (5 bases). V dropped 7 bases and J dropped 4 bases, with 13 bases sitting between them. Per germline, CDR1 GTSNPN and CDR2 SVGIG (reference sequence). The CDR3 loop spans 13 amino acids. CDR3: CASAGGGNEKLFF. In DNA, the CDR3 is TGTGCCTCGGCGGGGGGAGGTAATGAAAAACTGTTTTTT.

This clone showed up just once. CDR3 in amino acids: CASGQGPYGYTF. Written as DNA, the CDR3 is TGCGCCAGCGGACAGGGCCCATATGGCTACACCTTC. This chain connects TRBV5-1 to TRBJ1-2, with 8 bases fitting TRBD1. This CDR3 has 12 amino acids. V was pared by 7 bases and J by 5 bases, with 4 bases of the junction left unmatched. Germline V gene lookup returns CDR1 SGHRS and CDR2 YFSETQ. Using reference TRBV5-1 and TRBJ1-2 for the parts outside the CDR3, the full variable domain is KAGVTQTPRYLIKTRGQQVTLSCSPISGHRSVSWYQQTPGQGLQFLFEYFSETQRNKGNFPGRFSGRQFSNSRSEMNVSTLELGDSALYLCASGQGPYGYTFGSGTRLTVV.

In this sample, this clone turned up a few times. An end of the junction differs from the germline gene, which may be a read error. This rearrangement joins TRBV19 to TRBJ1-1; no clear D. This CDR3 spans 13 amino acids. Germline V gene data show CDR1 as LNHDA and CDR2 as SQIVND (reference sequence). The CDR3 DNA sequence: TGTGCCAGTGGGTCGGGAGGGAACCCTGAAGCTTTCTTT. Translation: CASGSGGNPEAFF.

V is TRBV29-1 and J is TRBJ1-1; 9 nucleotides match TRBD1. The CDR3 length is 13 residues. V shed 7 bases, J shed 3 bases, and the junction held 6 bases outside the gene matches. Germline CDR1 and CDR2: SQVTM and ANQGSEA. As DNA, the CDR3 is TGCAGCGGCAGACAGGGGGAATACACTGAAGCTTTCTTT. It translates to CSGRQGEYTEAFF. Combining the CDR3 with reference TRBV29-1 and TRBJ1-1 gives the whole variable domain SAVISQKPSRDICQRGTSLTIQCQVDSQVTMMFWYRQQPGQSLTLIATANQGSEATYESGFVIDKFPISRPNLTFSTLTVSNMSPEDSSIYLCSGRQGEYTEAFFGQGTRLTVV.

DNA for the CDR3: TGTGCCAGCAGCTTACTAGCGGGGTACCCCACCTACGAGCAGTACGTC. Amino acids: CASSLLAGYPTYEQYV. The chain combines TRBV7-8 with TRBJ2-7; TRBD2 matches at 9 bases. J was trimmed by 2 bases and V by 2 bases; bases with no gene match: 7. Germline-derived CDR1 and CDR2 are SGHVS and FQNEAQ. The CDR3 has 16 residues.

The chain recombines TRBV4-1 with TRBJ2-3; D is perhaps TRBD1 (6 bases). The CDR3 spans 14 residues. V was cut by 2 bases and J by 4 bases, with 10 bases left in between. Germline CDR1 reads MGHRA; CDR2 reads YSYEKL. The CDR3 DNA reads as TGCGCCAGCAGCCAAACAGGGCGCCCAGATACGCAGTATTTT. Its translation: CASSQTGRPDTQYF.

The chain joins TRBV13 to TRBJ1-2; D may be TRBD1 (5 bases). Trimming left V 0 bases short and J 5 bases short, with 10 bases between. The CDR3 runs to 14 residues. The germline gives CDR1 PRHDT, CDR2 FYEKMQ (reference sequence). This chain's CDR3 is CASSLGSGGYGYTF. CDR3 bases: TGTGCCAGCAGCTTAGGCTCGGGGGGGTATGGCTACACCTTC.